Listed below are T cell receptor beta chains from one sample, sequenced in a study of cytomegalovirus exposure and HLA in healthy donors. This table comes from immunoSEQ multiplex PCR, and its TCRdb copy is limited to in-frame clones, with some not included. This table has around 71,000 clones, approximately 94% appearing once. Sample: PBMCs. These receptors were obtained from a man younger than 30 in good health and CMV-seropositive. The CDR3 runs from the conserved cysteine through the conserved F or W. Fields, in order: CDR3 protein, CDR3 DNA, D gene, clone size, J gene, V gene. D genes are given only for firm matches. The size of a clone is reported for some rows only, either as once, few or many, or as a class for expanded clones.

cdr3_aa: CASSPSGNQPQHF; cdr3_nt: TGTGCCAGCAGCCCGTCGGGGAATCAGCCCCAGCATTTT; d_call: .; clone_size: .; j_call: TRBJ1-5; v_call: TRBV7-9
cdr3_aa: CAGTGTRGTGELFF; cdr3_nt: TGTGCCGGTACCGGGACTAGGGGTACCGGGGAGCTGTTTTTT; d_call: TRBD2; clone_size: once; j_call: TRBJ2-2; v_call: TRBV6-1
cdr3_aa: CASSQRGFYEQYF; cdr3_nt: TGTGCCAGCAGCCAAAGGGGTTTTTACGAGCAGTACTTC; d_call: .; clone_size: .; j_call: TRBJ2-7; v_call: TRBV14
cdr3_aa: CASSQDLPEYSNQPQHF; cdr3_nt: TGCGCCAGCAGCCAAGATCTCCCAGAATATAGCAATCAGCCCCAGCATTTT; d_call: .; clone_size: .; j_call: TRBJ1-5; v_call: TRBV4-1
cdr3_aa: CASSAETSGATDTQYF; cdr3_nt: TGTGCCAGCAGCGCCGAGACTAGCGGGGCCACAGATACGCAGTATTTT; d_call: TRBD2; clone_size: .; j_call: TRBJ2-3; v_call: TRBV9
cdr3_aa: CASSGIAGGGDTQYF; cdr3_nt: TGTGCCAGCAGTGGGATAGCGGGAGGAGGAGATACGCAGTATTTT; d_call: TRBD2; clone_size: few; j_call: TRBJ2-3; v_call: TRBV6-1
cdr3_aa: CASSPAQGYLSDTQYF; cdr3_nt: TGTGCCAGCAGCCCTGCACAGGGGTACCTCTCAGATACGCAGTATTTT; d_call: TRBD1; clone_size: .; j_call: TRBJ2-3; v_call: TRBV5-4
cdr3_aa: CASSIAGTGELFF; cdr3_nt: TGTGCCAGTAGTATAGCAGGAACCGGGGAGCTGTTTTTT; d_call: .; clone_size: .; j_call: TRBJ2-2; v_call: TRBV19
cdr3_aa: CAGTSLAKNIQYF; cdr3_nt: TGTGCCGGGACTAGTTTAGCCAAAAACATTCAGTACTTC; d_call: TRBD2; clone_size: .; j_call: TRBJ2-4; v_call: TRBV2
cdr3_aa: CASSPNPRGRDTQYF; cdr3_nt: TGCGCCAGCAGCCCAAATCCCAGGGGGCGAGATACGCAGTATTTT; d_call: TRBD1; clone_size: .; j_call: TRBJ2-3; v_call: TRBV5-1
cdr3_aa: CASSTRDTPNEQYF; cdr3_nt: TGTGCCAGCAGCACCCGGGACACCCCGAACGAGCAGTACTTC; d_call: .; clone_size: .; j_call: TRBJ2-7; v_call: TRBV11-3
cdr3_aa: CASGLSGAGETQYF; cdr3_nt: TGTGCTAGTGGTTTGTCTGGGGCCGGGGAGACCCAGTACTTC; d_call: .; clone_size: once; j_call: TRBJ2-5; v_call: TRBV12-5
cdr3_aa: CASGRQSSGYTF; cdr3_nt: TGTGCTTCGGGTCGACAGTCGTCGGGCTACACCTTC; d_call: .; clone_size: .; j_call: TRBJ1-2; v_call: TRBV30
cdr3_aa: CASTVAGFTGELFF; cdr3_nt: TGTGCCAGCACCGTAGCGGGTTTCACCGGGGAGCTGTTTTTT; d_call: TRBD2; clone_size: once; j_call: TRBJ2-2; v_call: TRBV6-1
cdr3_aa: CASSSTGQGLGNTEAFF; cdr3_nt: TGTGCCAGCAGCTCCACGGGACAGGGCTTGGGGAACACTGAAGCTTTCTTT; d_call: TRBD1; clone_size: .; j_call: TRBJ1-1; v_call: TRBV7-2
cdr3_aa: CASSRDNQETQYF; cdr3_nt: TGTGCCAGCAGTCGGGACAACCAAGAGACCCAGTACTTC; d_call: .; clone_size: .; j_call: TRBJ2-5; v_call: TRBV7-8
cdr3_aa: CASSVALAGGRETQYF; cdr3_nt: TGTGCCAGCAGCGTAGCTCTCGCGGGGGGCCGGGAGACCCAGTACTTC; d_call: TRBD2; clone_size: .; j_call: TRBJ2-5; v_call: TRBV9